This paragraph reports one TCR beta chain. This sample is drawn from a study of T cell repertoires in ileal Crohn's disease. Some clones are missing from TCRdb's copy, which holds only in-frame ones; the method was immunoSEQ multiplex PCR. Of roughly 62,000 clones in the sample, approximately 88% were seen once. Time point specified: neoterminal ileum biopsy at postoperative endoscopy, about 6 months after surgery. The germline V and J ends were trimmed by 2 bases and 3 bases, with 7 bases remaining between them. The germline V gene encodes CDR1 KGHSH and CDR2 LQKENI. This CDR3 comprises 13 residues. The chain uses TRBV18 and TRBJ1-2; weak D call: TRBD1 (5 bases). This TCR derives from an adult with Crohn's disease. Sequenced sample: ileal tissue. As DNA, the CDR3 is TGTGCCAGCTCACCAGTGACAGACTATGGCTACACCTTC. Its translation is CASSPVTDYGYTF.